This T cell receptor (beta chain) came from a study of T cells in Graves' hyperthyroidism and ophthalmopathy. General study findings and limits: Before onset, ophthalmopathy was predicted by the model a median about six months earlier. In blood, most of the thyroid clonotypes expanded above 0.001 were also present.

From RNA transcripts, TCR beta CDR3 regions were amplified. The HTBI primer set was used in a first-round RT-PCR of the TCR CDR3. TCRdb fed the multiplex PCR reads into MiXCR, producing one record per CDR3 protein. Among 350,000 or so distinct CDR3 sequences, roughly 23% were seen once, and the ten largest hold over 40%. Those with hyperthyroidism were 18 to 65 years old, newly diagnosed, and ill for under 2 months. Exclusion of patients followed from uncontrolled infection, other autoimmune disease, pregnancy or lactation. This clonotype was seen at least ten times. Its antigen is unidentified. The sample was blood. The sequence came from a woman aged 45-65 years with Graves' hyperthyroidism.

CDR3: CASSLEGPTNSPLHF. As DNA, the CDR3 is TGTGCCAGCAGCTTAGAGGGACCTACTAATTCACCCCTCCACTTT. V usage is TRBV11-2 and J usage is TRBJ1-6; weak D call: TRBD1 (5 bases). Trimming took 0 bases from V and 6 from J, leaving 9 bases between them. Germline CDR1 and CDR2: SGHAT and FQNNGV. CDR3 length: 15 residues.